The source of this TCR beta chain is a study of cytomegalovirus exposure and HLA in healthy donors. General study findings and limits: For presence/absence analyses, sequencing depth was assumed to be roughly uniform across donors. About 87% or about 30% of the time was how often most TCR beta V segments were productive, according to an earlier analysis. There were three CMV-associated chains whose specificity for CMV antigens was confirmed in vitro.

In regard to this clone: As yet, its antigen is unknown.

The primer mix had 60 Vbeta and 13 Jbeta primers. Sequenced by immunoSEQ multiplex PCR; TCRdb stores in-frame clones only, minus some. The sample carries 150,000 to 200,000 clones, less than 90% recorded once. The CDR3 covers 15 residues. Germline trimming cut 6 bases from V and 2 bases from J; bases unmatched to any gene: 5. The germline CDR1 and CDR2 sequences are MNHEY and SMNVEV (reference sequence). This TCR was recovered from a man aged 18 to 29 in good health and CMV-seronegative. V and J are TRBV27 and TRBJ1-1; TRBD1 matches at 11 bases. The source material was PBMCs. DNA for the CDR3: TGTGCCAGCAGCCTGGGGACAGGGGGTAACACTGAAGCTTTCTTT. Translated, it gives CASSLGTGGNTEAFF.